Presented here are 21 T cell receptor beta chains from one specimen sequenced in a study of blood T cell repertoires in COVID-19. Sequenced by immunoSEQ multiplex PCR; TCRdb stores in-frame clones only, minus some. The table shows tens of thousands of clones, with around 82% occurring only once. The source material was peripheral blood. The receptor source for this set is a woman aged 60-70 years with acute or convalescent COVID-19.

This chain joins TRBV5-1 and TRBJ1-4; tentatively, D is TRBD1 (6 bases). The CDR3 is 15 amino acids. Trimming pared 4 bases from V and 7 bases from J, leaving 17 bases between. Germline values: CDR1 SGHRS, CDR2 YFSETQ. The CDR3 coding sequence is TGCGCCAGCAGCCGCGCGATGGAAGGGGGTGAAAAACTGTTTTTT. This translates into CASSRAMEGGEKLFF.

The J gene is TRBJ2-7, the V gene TRBV3-1 (or the pseudogene TRBV3-2), with TRBD1 matching 7 bases. The CDR3 is 14 residues long. V was clipped by 0 bases and J by 6 bases; unmatched bases: 5. CDR1 and CDR2 (germline): LGHDT, YNNKEL (reference sequence). CDR3 in amino acids: CASSQEGQSGEQYF. CDR3 in DNA: TGTGCCAGCAGCCAAGAGGGACAGAGCGGCGAGCAGTACTTC.

This clone has a handful of counts. The chain joins TRBV9 to TRBJ1-1; D gene unclear. The CDR3 length is 15 residues. The V end was cut by 2 bases, the J end by 5 bases, with 16 bases between. Looked up from germline, CDR1 is SGDLS and CDR2 is YYNGEE. Here the CDR3 reads CASSVDPGLGTEAFF. Written as DNA, the CDR3 is TGTGCCAGCAGCGTGGACCCCGGACTCGGGACTGAAGCTTTCTTT.

The genes are TRBV6-1 and TRBJ2-3; 7 nucleotides agree with TRBD2. Germline CDR1 reads MNHNS; CDR2 reads SASEGT. This CDR3 comprises 13 residues. V shed 1 base and J 7 bases; nucleotides not matched to a gene: 2. CDR3 DNA: TGTGCCAGCAGTGAAGGGACTAGGAATACGCAGTATTTT. Its translation: CASSEGTRNTQYF.

This clone was recorded only once. The same CDR3 also results from other DNA sequences found in this sample. V usage is TRBV7-2 and J usage is TRBJ1-1; D unresolved. The CDR3 runs 11 residues. V was shortened by 6 bases and J by 3 bases, with 5 bases between the two germline ends. From germline, CDR1 is SGHTA and CDR2 FQGNSA. The CDR3 sequence is CASSSYTEAFF. Written as DNA, the CDR3 is TGTGCCAGCAGTTCTTACACTGAAGCTTTCTTT.

The gene calls are TRBV5-5 and TRBJ2-7, with D unresolved. Germline values: CDR1 SGHKS, CDR2 YYEKEE (reference sequence). This CDR3 spans 15 amino acids. The germline V and J ends were trimmed by 0 bases and 5 bases, with 15 bases remaining between them. CDR3 nucleotides: TGTGCCAGCAGCTTGGTATCAGGCGTTACCGACGAGCAGTACTTC. Protein product: CASSLVSGVTDEQYF.

The gene calls are TRBV3-1 (or the pseudogene TRBV3-2) and TRBJ2-1, with TRBD1 matching over 10 bases. The CDR3 sequence is 16 residues long. The trim removed 4 bases at V and 10 bases at J, leaving 13 bases unmatched. CDR1 LGHDT and CDR2 YNNKEL come from the germline V gene (reference sequence). DNA for the CDR3: TGTGCCAGCAGCCGTTCGGACAGGGGGTCCCCCGAGGAGCAGTTCTTC. Protein product: CASSRSDRGSPEEQFF.

As DNA, the CDR3 is TGTGCCACCAGTGATACCGGACAGGGGAGCGCAGATACGCAGTATTTT. This sequence encodes CATSDTGQGSADTQYF. The J gene is TRBJ2-3, the V gene TRBV24-1, with 9 bases that match TRBD1. This CDR3 region has 16 residues. The germline gives CDR1 KGHDR, CDR2 SFDVKD. Losses at the gene ends were 3 bases for V and 4 bases for J; bases not matched to a gene: 7.

The rearrangement links TRBV7-9 to TRBJ1-4; D is uncertain. The CDR3 loop spans 15 amino acids. V was trimmed by 0 bases and J by 4 bases, leaving 9 bases between them. Germline V gives CDR1 SEHNR, CDR2 FQNEAQ (reference sequence). The CDR3 bases are TGTGCCAGCAGCTTAGCTTCCCATTTTAATGAAAAACTGTTTTTT. Translated: CASSLASHFNEKLFF. Full variable domain (rest looked up from reference TRBV7-9 and TRBJ1-4): DTGVSQNPRHKITKRGQNVTFRCDPISEHNRLYWYRQTLGQGPEFLTYFQNEAQLEKSRLLSDRFSAERPKGSFSTLEIQRTEQGDSAMYLCASSLASHFNEKLFFGSGTQLSVL.

V is TRBV7-2 and J is TRBJ1-3; 7 nucleotides agree with TRBD1. The ends lost 1 base at V and 7 bases at J; junction bases unmatched: 10. Germline V gene data show CDR1 as SGHTA and CDR2 as FQGNSA. This CDR3 has 16 residues. The DNA for the CDR3 is TGTGCCAGCAGCTTAGGGGGGACAGTCGGAGGGAACACCATATATTTT. This encodes CASSLGGTVGGNTIYF.

In the case of this clone: Germline and junction disagree at one end, which may indicate a read error. The gene calls are TRBV5-6 and TRBJ1-4; D not resolved. CDR1 and CDR2 from the germline V gene are SGHDT and YYEEEE. The CDR3 has 15 amino acids. The CDR3 sequence: CASNLAGGQREKLFF. The CDR3 DNA follows: TGTGCCAGCAACTTGGCCGGAGGGCAAAGGGAAAAACTGTTTTTT.

This clone is a singleton in its sample. The rearrangement links TRBV6-1 to TRBJ1-2, with D uncertain. CDR3 length: 14 residues. Between the trimmed V and J ends, which lost 1 base and 3 bases, there was a span of 9 bases. Germline CDR1 MNHNS, CDR2 SASEGT. The CDR3 reads CASSEGWRDYGYTF. The CDR3 DNA sequence: TGTGCCAGCAGTGAAGGGTGGAGAGACTATGGCTACACCTTC.

CDR3: CASSSRGTGADTEAFF. In nucleotides, the CDR3 is TGTGCCAGCAGCTCCAGGGGGACAGGCGCCGACACTGAAGCTTTCTTT. The chain employs TRBV7-9 and TRBJ1-1; TRBD1 agrees at 8 bases. Losses at the gene ends were 4 bases for V and 3 bases for J; bases not matched to a gene: 10. The CDR3 has 16 amino acids. From germline, CDR1 is SEHNR and CDR2 FQNEAQ (reference sequence).

The chain carries TRBV11-3 and TRBJ1-2; 10 bases are shared with TRBD1. V trimming: 4 bases; J trimming: 7 bases; junction bases outside the gene matches: 6. Germline values: CDR1 SGHNT, CDR2 YENEEA. The CDR3 loop spans 14 amino acids. CDR3 nucleotides: TGTGCCAGCAGCTGGACAGGGGGGACGAGTGGCTACACCTTC. This sequence encodes CASSWTGGTSGYTF.

The chain has TRBV19 and TRBJ1-1, with D maybe TRBD1 (5 bases). The germline CDR1 and CDR2 sequences are LNHDA and SQIVND (reference sequence). The germline V and J ends were trimmed by 6 bases and 2 bases, with 16 bases remaining between them. The CDR3 contains 15 residues. In nucleotides, the CDR3 is TGTGCCAGTAGGTACCAACAGGCGCCCAACACTGAAGCTTTCTTT. Amino acids: CASRYQQAPNTEAFF.

V usage is TRBV11-2 and J usage is TRBJ1-3; 8 nucleotides match TRBD1. Germline trimming cut 3 bases from V and 6 bases from J; bases unmatched to any gene: 7. CDR3 length equals 15 residues. The V gene's germline CDR1 is SGHAT and CDR2 FQNNGV. CDR3 nucleotide sequence: TGTGCCAGCAGCTTTACGACAGGGGTTGAAAACACCATATATTTT. It yields the protein CASSFTTGVENTIYF.

The J gene is TRBJ2-3, the V gene TRBV3-1 (or the pseudogene TRBV3-2); 8 bases line up with TRBD2. The CDR3 sequence is 16 residues long. Trimming cost V 2 bases and J 1 base; bases outside gene matches: 5. CDR1 and CDR2 from the germline V gene are LGHDT and YNNKEL (reference sequence). The CDR3 here is CASSQQRGRGTDTQYF. Written as DNA, the CDR3 is TGTGCCAGCAGCCAACAGCGGGGGCGCGGCACAGATACGCAGTATTTT.

The genes are TRBV7-3 and TRBJ1-2; D call uncertain. Per germline, CDR1 SGHTA and CDR2 FQGTGA. This CDR3 contains 13 residues. With 5 bases removed from V and 8 bases from J, the gap between germline ends came to 15 bases. CDR3 amino acids: CASSRTPGGGYTF. The CDR3 bases are TGTGCCAGCAGCCGGACCCCCGGAGGGGGCTACACCTTC.

This chain links TRBV10-3 with TRBJ1-1; TRBD1 matches 12 bases. V shed 4 bases and J 6 bases; nucleotides not matched to a gene: 12. Per germline, CDR1 ENHRY and CDR2 SYGVKD. CDR3 size: 17 residues. The CDR3 loop reads CAISATLPGQGAAEAFF. The DNA of the CDR3 is TGTGCCATCAGTGCGACCCTTCCGGGACAGGGGGCTGCTGAAGCTTTCTTT.

This chain joins TRBV7-6 and TRBJ2-1; the match to TRBD2 covers 11 bases. The CDR3 has 16 residues. J gave up 6 bases and V 2 bases, and 6 bases lay outside the gene matches. Looked up from germline, CDR1 is SGHVS and CDR2 is FNYEAQ. The CDR3 reads CASSLLLAGVSNEQFF. The CDR3 DNA is TGTGCCAGCAGCTTACTACTAGCGGGAGTTTCCAATGAGCAGTTCTTC.

This chain connects TRBV11-3 to TRBJ2-3, with 15 bases that match TRBD2. Per the germline V gene, CDR1 is SGHNT and CDR2 is YENEEA. The CDR3 is 19 amino acids. The V segment lost 3 bases and the J segment 1 base; nucleotides outside the gene matches: 8. The CDR3 region is CASSLGGLAGGGGTDTQYF. In DNA, the CDR3 is TGTGCCAGCAGCTTGGGAGGACTAGCGGGAGGGGGAGGCACAGATACGCAGTATTTT.